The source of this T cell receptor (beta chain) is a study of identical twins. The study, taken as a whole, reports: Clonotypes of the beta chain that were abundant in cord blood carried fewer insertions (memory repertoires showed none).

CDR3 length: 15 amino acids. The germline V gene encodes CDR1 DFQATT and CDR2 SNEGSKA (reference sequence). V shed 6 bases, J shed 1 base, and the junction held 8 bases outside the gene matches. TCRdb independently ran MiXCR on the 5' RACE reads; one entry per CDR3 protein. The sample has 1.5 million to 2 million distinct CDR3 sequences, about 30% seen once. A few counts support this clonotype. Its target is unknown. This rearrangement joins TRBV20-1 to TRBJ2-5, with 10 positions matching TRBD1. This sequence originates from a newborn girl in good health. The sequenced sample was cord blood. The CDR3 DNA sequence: TGCAGTGCCGGAAGACAGGGGGCTTTCCAAGAGACCCAGTACTTC. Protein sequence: CSAGRQGAFQETQYF.